This entry describes one T cell receptor beta chain. The source of the sample is a study of blood T cell repertoires in COVID-19. Overall study: Samples came from the United States, Italy and Spain, spanning acute and convalescent COVID-19.

How the authors handled the data: Reference gene primer amplification in the assay estimated nucleated cell counts. Profiled with immunoSEQ multiplex PCR; TCRdb holds only in-frame clones, not every one. Clone size and the V and J calls come from that table; the DNA yielded D and trimming. The sample carries 150,000 to 200,000 clones, approximately 86% recorded once. The germline V gene has CDR1 SGHTA and CDR2 FQGNSA. V was cut by 1 base and J by 5 bases, with 9 bases left in between. The CDR3 has 14 residues. Material: peripheral blood. The TCR comes from a woman in her 30s with active or convalescent COVID-19. This chain links TRBV7-2 with TRBJ2-1; D is possibly TRBD2 (5 bases). The chain's CDR3 is CASSLDSGNNEQFF. As DNA, the CDR3 is TGTGCCAGCAGCTTAGATTCGGGGAACAATGAGCAGTTCTTC.